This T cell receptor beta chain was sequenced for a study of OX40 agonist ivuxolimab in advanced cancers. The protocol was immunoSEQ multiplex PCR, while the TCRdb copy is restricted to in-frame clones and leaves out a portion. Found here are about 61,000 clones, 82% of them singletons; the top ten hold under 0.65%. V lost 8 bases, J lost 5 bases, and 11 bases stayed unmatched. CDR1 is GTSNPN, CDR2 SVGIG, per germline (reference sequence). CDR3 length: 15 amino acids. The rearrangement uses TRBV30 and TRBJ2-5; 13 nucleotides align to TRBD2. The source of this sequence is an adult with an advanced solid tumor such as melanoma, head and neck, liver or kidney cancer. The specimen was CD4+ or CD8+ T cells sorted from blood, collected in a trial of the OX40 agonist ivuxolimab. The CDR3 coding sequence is TGTGCCCTAGCAGGACTAGCGGGAGCGGGGGAGACCCAGTACTTC. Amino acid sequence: CALAGLAGAGETQYF.